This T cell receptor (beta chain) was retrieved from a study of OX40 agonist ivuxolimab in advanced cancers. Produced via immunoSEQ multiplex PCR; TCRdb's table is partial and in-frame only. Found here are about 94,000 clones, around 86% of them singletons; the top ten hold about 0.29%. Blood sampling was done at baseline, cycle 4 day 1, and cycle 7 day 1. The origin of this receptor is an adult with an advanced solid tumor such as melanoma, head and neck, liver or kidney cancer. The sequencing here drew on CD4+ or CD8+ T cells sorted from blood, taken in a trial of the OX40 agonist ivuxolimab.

CDR3 DNA sequence: TGTGCCAGCAGCTTAAACCCCGCACCGGGCTACACCTTC. Translating it yields CASSLNPAPGYTF. The chain recombines TRBV7-2 with TRBJ1-2, with D unclear. The CDR3 extends over 13 amino acids. CDR1 and CDR2 from the germline V gene are SGHTA and FQGNSA. V lost 2 bases and J 8 bases, leaving 12 bases between the germline ends. The full variable domain, rest sourced from reference TRBV7-2 and TRBJ1-2, is GAGVSQSPSNKVTEKGKDVELRCDPISGHTALYWYRQSLGQGLEFLIYFQGNSAPDKSGLPSDRFSAERTGGSVSTLTIQRTQQEDSAVYLCASSLNPAPGYTFGSGTRLTVV.